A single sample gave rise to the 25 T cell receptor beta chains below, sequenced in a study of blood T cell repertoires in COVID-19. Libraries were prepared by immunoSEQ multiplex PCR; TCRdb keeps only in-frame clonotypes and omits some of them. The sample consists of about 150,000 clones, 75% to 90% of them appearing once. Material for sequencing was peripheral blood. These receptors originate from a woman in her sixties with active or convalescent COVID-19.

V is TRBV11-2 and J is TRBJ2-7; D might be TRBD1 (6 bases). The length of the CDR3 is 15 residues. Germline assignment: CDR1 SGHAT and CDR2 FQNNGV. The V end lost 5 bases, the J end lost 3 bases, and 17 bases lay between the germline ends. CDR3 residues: CASSAGQRRYYEQYF. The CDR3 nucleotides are TGTGCCAGCAGCGCTGGACAGCGTAGGTACTACGAGCAGTACTTC. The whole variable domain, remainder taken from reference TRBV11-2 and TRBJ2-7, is EAGVAQSPRYKIIEKRQSVAFWCNPISGHATLYWYQQILGQGPKLLIQFQNNGVVDDSQLPKDRFSAERLKGVDSTLKIQPAKLEDSAVYLCASSAGQRRYYEQYFGPGTRLTVT.

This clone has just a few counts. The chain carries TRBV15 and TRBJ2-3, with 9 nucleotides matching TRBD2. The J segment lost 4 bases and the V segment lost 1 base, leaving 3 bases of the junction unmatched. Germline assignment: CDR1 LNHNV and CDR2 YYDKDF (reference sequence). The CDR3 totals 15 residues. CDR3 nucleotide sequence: TGTGCCACCAGCAGAGTTGGCGGGGGGGCAGATACGCAGTATTTT. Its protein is CATSRVGGGADTQYF.

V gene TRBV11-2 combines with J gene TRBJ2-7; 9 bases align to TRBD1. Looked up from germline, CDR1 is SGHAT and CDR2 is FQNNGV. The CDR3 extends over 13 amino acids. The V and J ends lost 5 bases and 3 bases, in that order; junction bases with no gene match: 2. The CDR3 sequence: CASSRDRVYEQYF. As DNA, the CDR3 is TGTGCCAGCAGCCGGGACAGGGTCTACGAGCAGTACTTC.

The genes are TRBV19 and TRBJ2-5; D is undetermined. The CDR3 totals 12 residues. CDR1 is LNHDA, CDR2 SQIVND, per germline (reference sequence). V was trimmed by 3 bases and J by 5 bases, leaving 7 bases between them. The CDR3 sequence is CASSMLRETQYF. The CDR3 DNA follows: TGTGCCAGTAGTATGTTGCGGGAGACCCAGTACTTC.

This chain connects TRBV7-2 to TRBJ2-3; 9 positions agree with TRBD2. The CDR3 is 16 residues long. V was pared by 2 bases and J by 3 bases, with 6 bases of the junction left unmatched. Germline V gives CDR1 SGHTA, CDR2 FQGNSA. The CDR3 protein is CASSLWAGGLTDTQYF. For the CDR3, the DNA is TGTGCCAGCAGCTTATGGGCGGGGGGGCTAACAGATACGCAGTATTTT.

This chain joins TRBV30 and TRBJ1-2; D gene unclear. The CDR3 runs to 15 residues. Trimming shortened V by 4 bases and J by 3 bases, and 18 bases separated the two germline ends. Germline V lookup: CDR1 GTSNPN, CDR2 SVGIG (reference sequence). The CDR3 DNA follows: TGTGCCTGGATGCGTGACGCCCGGAGGGACTATGGCTACACCTTC. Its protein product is CAWMRDARRDYGYTF.

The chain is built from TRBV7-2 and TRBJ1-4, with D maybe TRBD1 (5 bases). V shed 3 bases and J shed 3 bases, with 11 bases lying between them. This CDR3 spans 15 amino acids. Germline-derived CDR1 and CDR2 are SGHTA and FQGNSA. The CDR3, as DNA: TGTGCCAGCAGCTTGGGGGGGTTAGCTAATGAAAAACTGTTTTTT. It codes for CASSLGGLANEKLFF. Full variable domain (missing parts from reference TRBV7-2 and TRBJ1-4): GAGVSQSPSNKVTEKGKDVELRCDPISGHTALYWYRQSLGQGLEFLIYFQGNSAPDKSGLPSDRFSAERTGGSVSTLTIQRTQQEDSAVYLCASSLGGLANEKLFFGSGTQLSVL.

This CDR3 is CASSLETDYYGYTF. The DNA for the CDR3 is TGCGCCAGCAGCTTGGAAACAGACTATTATGGCTACACCTTC. The rearrangement uses TRBV5-1 and TRBJ1-2; D is undetermined. The V end lost 0 bases, the J end lost 5 bases, and 11 bases lay between the germline ends. Germline CDR1 and CDR2: SGHRS and YFSETQ. CDR3 size: 14 residues.

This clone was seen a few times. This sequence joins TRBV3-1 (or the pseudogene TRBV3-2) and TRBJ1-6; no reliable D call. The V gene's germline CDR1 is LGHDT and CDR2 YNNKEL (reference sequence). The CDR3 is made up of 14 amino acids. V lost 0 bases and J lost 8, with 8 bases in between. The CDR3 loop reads CASSQEEVDSPLHF. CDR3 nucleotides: TGTGCCAGCAGCCAAGAGGAGGTGGATTCACCCCTCCACTTT.

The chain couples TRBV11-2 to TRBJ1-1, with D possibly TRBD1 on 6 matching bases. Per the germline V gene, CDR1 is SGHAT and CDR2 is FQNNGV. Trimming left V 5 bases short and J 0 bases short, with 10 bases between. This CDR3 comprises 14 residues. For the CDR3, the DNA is TGTGCCAGCAGCCCCGACAGGTTGAACACTGAAGCTTTCTTT. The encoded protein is CASSPDRLNTEAFF.

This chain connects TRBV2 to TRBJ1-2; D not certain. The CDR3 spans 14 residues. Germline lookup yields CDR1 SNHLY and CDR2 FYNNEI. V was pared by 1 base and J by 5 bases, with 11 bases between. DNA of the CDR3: TGTGCCAGCAGTGAAGGAGGCGGAGAATATGGCTACACCTTC. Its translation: CASSEGGGEYGYTF.

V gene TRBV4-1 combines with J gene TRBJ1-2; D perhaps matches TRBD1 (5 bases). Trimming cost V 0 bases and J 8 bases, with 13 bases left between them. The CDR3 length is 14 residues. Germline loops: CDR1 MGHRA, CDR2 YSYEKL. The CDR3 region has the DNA TGCGCCAGCAGCCAAGAAAGGGGATCGAGGGGCTACACCTTC. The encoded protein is CASSQERGSRGYTF.

CDR3 region: CASSLATGGTNEQFF. The CDR3 DNA is TGCGCCAGCAGCTTGGCCACGGGAGGGACCAATGAGCAGTTCTTC. This rearrangement joins TRBV5-1 to TRBJ2-1, with 8 bases matching TRBD2. Trimming took 0 bases from V and 6 from J; bases not matched to a gene: 5. Germline lookup yields CDR1 SGHRS and CDR2 YFSETQ. CDR3 length: 15 residues.

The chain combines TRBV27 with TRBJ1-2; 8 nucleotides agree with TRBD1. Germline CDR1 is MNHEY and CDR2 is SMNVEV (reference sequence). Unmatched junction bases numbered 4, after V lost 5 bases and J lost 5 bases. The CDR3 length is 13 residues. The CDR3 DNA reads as TGTGCCAGCAGTCCACAGGGGGGGTATGGCTACACCTTC. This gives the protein CASSPQGGYGYTF.

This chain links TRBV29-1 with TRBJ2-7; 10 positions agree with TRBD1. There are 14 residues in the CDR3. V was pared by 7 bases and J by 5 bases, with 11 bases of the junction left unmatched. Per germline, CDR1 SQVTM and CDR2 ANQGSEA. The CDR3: CSASSGTGDHEQYF. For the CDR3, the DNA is TGCAGCGCTTCAAGTGGGACAGGGGACCACGAGCAGTACTTC.

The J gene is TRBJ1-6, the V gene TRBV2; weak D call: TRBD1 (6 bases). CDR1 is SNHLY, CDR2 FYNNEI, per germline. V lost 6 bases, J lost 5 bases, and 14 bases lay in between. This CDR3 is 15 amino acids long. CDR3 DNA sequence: TGTGCCAGCAGCCCAACAGGGTCGGATAATTCACCCCTCCACTTT. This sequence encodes CASSPTGSDNSPLHF. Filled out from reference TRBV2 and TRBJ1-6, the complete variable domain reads EPEVTQTPSHQVTQMGQEVILRCVPISNHLYFYWYRQILGQKVEFLVSFYNNEISEKSEIFDDQFSVERPDGSNFTLKIRSTKLEDSAMYFCASSPTGSDNSPLHFGNGTRLTVT.

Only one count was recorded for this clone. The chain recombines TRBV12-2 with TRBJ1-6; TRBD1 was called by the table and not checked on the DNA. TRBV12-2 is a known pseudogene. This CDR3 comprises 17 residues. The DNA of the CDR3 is TGTGCAAGTCGTAAGGAAGGGGGCAGGGGAGGTAATTCACCCCTCCACTTT. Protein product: CASRKEGGRGGNSPLHF.

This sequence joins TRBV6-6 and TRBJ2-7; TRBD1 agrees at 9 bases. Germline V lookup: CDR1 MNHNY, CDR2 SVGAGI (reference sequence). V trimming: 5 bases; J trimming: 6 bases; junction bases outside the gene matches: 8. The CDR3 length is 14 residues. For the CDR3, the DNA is TGTGCCAGCAGTCGTGGACAGGGGATGGGCGAGCAGTACTTC. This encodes CASSRGQGMGEQYF.

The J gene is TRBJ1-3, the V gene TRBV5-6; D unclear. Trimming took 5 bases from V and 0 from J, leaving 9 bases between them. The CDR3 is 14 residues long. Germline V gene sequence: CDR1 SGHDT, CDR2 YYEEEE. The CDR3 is CASRRTSSGNTIYF. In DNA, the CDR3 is TGTGCCAGCAGAAGGACTAGCTCTGGAAACACCATATATTTT. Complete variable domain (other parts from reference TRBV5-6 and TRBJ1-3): DAGVTQSPTHLIKTRGQQVTLRCSPKSGHDTVSWYQQALGQGPQFIFQYYEEEERQRGNFPDRFSGHQFPNYSSELNVNALLLGDSALYLCASRRTSSGNTIYFGEGSWLTVV.

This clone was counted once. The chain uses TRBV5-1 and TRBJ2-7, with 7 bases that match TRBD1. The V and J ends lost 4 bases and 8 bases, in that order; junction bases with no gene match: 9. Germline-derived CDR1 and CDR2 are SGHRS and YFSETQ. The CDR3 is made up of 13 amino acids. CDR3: CASSPGQMNKQYF. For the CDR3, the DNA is TGCGCCAGCAGCCCGGGACAGATGAATAAGCAGTACTTC.

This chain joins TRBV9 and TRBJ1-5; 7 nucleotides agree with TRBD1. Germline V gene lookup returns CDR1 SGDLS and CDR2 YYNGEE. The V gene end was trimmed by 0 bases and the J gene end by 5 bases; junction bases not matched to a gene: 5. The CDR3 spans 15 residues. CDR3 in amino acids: CASSVDEGAYQPQHF. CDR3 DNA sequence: TGTGCCAGCAGCGTAGATGAGGGGGCATATCAGCCCCAGCATTTT. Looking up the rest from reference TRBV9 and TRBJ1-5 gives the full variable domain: DSGVTQTPKHLITATGQRVTLRCSPRSGDLSVYWYQQSLDQGLQFLIQYYNGEERAKGNILERFSAQQFPDLHSELNLSSLELGDSALYFCASSVDEGAYQPQHFGDGTRLSIL.

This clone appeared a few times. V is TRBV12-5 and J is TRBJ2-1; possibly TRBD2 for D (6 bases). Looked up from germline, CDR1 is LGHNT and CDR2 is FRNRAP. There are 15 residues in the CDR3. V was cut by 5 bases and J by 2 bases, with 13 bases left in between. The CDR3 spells CASGPPGTPYNEQFF. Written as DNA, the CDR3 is TGTGCTAGTGGTCCACCAGGGACTCCCTACAATGAGCAGTTCTTC.

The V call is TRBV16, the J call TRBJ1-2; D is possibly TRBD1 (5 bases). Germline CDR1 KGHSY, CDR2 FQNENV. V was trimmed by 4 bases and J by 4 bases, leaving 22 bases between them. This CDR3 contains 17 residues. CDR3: CASSRGLWGLNVYGYTF. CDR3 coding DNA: TGTGCCAGCAGCCGGGGTCTCTGGGGACTGAACGTCTATGGCTACACCTTC.

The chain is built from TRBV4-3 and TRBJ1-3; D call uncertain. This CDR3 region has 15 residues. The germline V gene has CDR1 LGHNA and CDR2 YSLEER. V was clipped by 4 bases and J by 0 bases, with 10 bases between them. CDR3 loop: CASSRATLSGNTIYF. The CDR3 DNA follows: TGCGCCAGCAGCCGGGCTACTCTCTCTGGAAACACCATATATTTT.

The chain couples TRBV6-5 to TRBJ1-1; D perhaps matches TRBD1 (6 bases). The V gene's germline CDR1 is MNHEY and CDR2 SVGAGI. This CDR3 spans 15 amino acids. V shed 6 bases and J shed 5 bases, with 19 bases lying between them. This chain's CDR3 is CASSKQGFPITEAFF. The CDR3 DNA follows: TGTGCCAGCAGCAAACAGGGTTTCCCGATAACTGAAGCTTTCTTT.